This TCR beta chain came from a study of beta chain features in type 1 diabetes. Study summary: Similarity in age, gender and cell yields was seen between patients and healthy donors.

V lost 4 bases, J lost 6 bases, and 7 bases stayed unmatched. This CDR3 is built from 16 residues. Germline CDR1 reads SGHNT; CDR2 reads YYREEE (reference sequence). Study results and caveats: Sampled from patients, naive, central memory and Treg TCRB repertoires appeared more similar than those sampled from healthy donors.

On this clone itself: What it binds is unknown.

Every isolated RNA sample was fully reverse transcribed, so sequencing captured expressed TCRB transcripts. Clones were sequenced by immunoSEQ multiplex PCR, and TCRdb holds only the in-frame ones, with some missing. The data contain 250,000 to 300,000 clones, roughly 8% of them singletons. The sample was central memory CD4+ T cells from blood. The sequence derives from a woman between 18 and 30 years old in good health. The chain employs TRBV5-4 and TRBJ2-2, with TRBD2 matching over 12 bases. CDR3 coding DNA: TGTGCCAGCAGCAGTACTAGCGGGAGGCATTCCGGGGAGCTGTTTTTT. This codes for CASSSTSGRHSGELFF. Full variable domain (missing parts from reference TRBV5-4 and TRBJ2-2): ETGVTQSPTHLIKTRGQQVTLRCSSQSGHNTVSWYQQALGQGPQFIFQYYREEENGRGNFPPRFSGLQFPNYSSELNVNALELDDSALYLCASSSTSGRHSGELFFGEGSRLTVL.